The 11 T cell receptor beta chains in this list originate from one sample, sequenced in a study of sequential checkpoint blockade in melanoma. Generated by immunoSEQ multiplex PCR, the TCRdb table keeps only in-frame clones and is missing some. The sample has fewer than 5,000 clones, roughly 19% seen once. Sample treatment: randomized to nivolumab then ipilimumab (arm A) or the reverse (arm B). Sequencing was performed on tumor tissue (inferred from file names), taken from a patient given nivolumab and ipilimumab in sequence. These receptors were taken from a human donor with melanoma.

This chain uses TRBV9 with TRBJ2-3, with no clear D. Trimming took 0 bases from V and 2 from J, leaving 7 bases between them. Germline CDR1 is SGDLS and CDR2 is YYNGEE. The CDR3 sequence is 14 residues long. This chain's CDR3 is CASSVGTSTDTQYF. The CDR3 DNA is TGTGCCAGCAGCGTAGGAACTTCCACAGATACGCAGTATTTT.

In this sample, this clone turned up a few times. CDR3 nucleotides: TGTGCCAGCAGAATGCCCGGGACTAGCGGGGAGGGTGAGCAGTTCTTC. Protein sequence: CASRMPGTSGEGEQFF. The chain couples TRBV6-8 to TRBJ2-1; 13 bases align to TRBD2. The germline V gene has CDR1 MNHGY and CDR2 SAAAGT. The length of the CDR3 is 16 residues. After removal of 6 bases from V and 9 bases from J, the junction contained 11 bases not matched to a gene.

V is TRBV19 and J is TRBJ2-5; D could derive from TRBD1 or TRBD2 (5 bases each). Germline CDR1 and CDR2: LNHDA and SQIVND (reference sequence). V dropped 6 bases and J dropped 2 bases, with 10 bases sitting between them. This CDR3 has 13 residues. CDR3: CASSPGRQETQYF. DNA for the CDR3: TGTGCCAGTAGCCCGGGACGGCAAGAGACCCAGTACTTC.

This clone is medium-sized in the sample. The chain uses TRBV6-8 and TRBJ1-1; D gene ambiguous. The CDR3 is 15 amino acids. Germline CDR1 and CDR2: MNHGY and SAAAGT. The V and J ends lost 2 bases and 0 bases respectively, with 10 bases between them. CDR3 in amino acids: CASSYISSLNTEAFF. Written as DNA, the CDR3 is TGTGCCAGCAGTTACATCAGCAGCCTGAACACTGAAGCTTTCTTT.

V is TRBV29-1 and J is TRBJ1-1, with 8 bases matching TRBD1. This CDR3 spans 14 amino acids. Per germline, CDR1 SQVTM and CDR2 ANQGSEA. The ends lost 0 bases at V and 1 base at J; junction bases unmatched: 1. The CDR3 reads CSVEDTGGNTEAFF. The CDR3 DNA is TGCAGCGTTGAAGATACAGGGGGGAACACTGAAGCTTTCTTT.

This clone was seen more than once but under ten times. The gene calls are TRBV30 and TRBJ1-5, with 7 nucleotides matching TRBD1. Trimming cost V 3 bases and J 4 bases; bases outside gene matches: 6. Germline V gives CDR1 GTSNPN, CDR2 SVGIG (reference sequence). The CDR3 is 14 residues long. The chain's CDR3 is CAWRTRGENQPQHF. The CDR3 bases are TGTGCCTGGAGGACCAGGGGGGAGAATCAGCCCCAGCATTTT.

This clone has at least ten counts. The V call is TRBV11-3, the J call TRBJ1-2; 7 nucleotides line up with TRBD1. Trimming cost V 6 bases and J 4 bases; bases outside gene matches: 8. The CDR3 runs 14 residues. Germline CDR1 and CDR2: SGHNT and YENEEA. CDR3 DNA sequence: TGTGCCAGCAGTCTGGACAGACAGGGCTATGGCTACACCTTC. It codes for CASSLDRQGYGYTF.

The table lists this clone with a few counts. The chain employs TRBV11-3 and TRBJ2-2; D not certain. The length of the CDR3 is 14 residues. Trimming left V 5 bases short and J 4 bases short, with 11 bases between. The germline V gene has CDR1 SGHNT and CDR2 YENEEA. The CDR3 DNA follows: TGTGCCAGCAGCCCCTTGAAAGCCACCGGGGAGCTGTTTTTT. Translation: CASSPLKATGELFF.

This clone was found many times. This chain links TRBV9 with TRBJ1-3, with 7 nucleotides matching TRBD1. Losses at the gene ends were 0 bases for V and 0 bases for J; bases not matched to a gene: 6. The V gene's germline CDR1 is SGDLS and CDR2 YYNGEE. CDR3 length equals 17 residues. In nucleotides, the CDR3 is TGTGCCAGCAGCGTAGGTCCGGGACAGAACTCTGGAAACACCATATATTTT. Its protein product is CASSVGPGQNSGNTIYF.

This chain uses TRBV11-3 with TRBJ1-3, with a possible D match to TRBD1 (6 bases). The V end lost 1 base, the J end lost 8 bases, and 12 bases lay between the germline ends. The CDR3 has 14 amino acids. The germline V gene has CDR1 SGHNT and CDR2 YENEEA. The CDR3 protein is CASSLGQAGDTIYF. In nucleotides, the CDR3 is TGTGCCAGCAGCTTAGGACAGGCCGGGGACACCATATATTTT.

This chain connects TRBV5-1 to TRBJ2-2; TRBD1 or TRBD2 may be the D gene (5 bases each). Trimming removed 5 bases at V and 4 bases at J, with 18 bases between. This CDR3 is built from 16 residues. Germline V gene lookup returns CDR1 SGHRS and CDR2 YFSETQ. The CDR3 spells CASRTGTTRATGELFF. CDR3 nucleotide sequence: TGCGCCAGCAGGACCGGGACGACGAGGGCCACCGGGGAGCTGTTTTTT.